One and the same sample provided the 12 T cell receptor beta chains below, sequenced in a study of blood T cell repertoires in COVID-19. Measured with immunoSEQ multiplex PCR; TCRdb has only the in-frame clones, and not every one. The sample yields some 120,000 clones, 90% seen once. The sequencing sample was made of peripheral blood. The receptors shown here come from a human donor with active COVID-19. The donor label of this sample is uncertain.

CDR3 sequence (DNA): TGTGCCAGCAGTGGGGCTTTGGGACAGACGAACACTGAAGCTTTCTTT. Protein sequence: CASSGALGQTNTEAFF. V usage is TRBV6-2 or TRBV6-3 and J usage is TRBJ1-1; 7 nucleotides align to TRBD1. In germline, CDR1 is MNHEY, CDR2 SVGEGT. The CDR3 is made up of 16 amino acids. The ends lost 5 bases at V and 1 base at J; junction bases unmatched: 10.

The chain employs TRBV15 and TRBJ2-1; D not resolved. Trimming shortened V by 0 bases and J by 4 bases, and 19 bases separated the two germline ends. CDR1 is LNHNV, CDR2 YYDKDF, per germline (reference sequence). The CDR3 spans 18 residues. The CDR3 here is CATSRDPLLSSQYNEQFF. The CDR3 DNA reads TGTGCCACCAGCAGAGACCCCCTCCTAAGCTCCCAATACAATGAGCAGTTCTTC.

This chain uses TRBV6-2 or TRBV6-3 with TRBJ1-5; D not certain. With 0 bases removed from V and 0 bases from J, the gap between germline ends came to 15 bases. CDR3 length: 18 amino acids. Germline lookup yields CDR1 MNHEY and CDR2 SVGEGT. CDR3 loop: CASSYSFLHIHSNQPQHF. For the CDR3, the DNA is TGTGCCAGCAGTTACTCGTTTCTCCACATTCATAGCAATCAGCCCCAGCATTTT.

This clone was observed a handful of times. The chain is built from TRBV9 and TRBJ2-1; D is undetermined. Germline V gives CDR1 SGDLS, CDR2 YYNGEE. V was pared by 0 bases and J by 4 bases, with 11 bases between. The CDR3 has 15 residues. CDR3 coding DNA: TGTGCCAGCAGCGTAGACAGTGGTGTATACAATGAGCAGTTCTTC. This codes for CASSVDSGVYNEQFF.

Concerning this clone itself: A junction boundary mismatches the germline segment, possibly from a read error. The chain links TRBV7-7 to TRBJ1-1; D ambiguous. Germline lookup yields CDR1 SSHAT and CDR2 FNYEAQ (reference sequence). The CDR3 is 11 amino acids. The DNA for the CDR3 is TGTGCTAGCAGCGGCGGGATTGAAGCTTTCTTT. It yields the protein CASSGGIEAFF.

The CDR3, as DNA: TGTGCTCAGAAGCAGGGACTAGCGGGGGACCACTACAATGAGCAGTTCTTC. Its protein product is CAQKQGLAGDHYNEQFF. V usage is TRBV2 and J usage is TRBJ2-1, with 14 nucleotides matching TRBD2. CDR1 is SNHLY, CDR2 FYNNEI, per germline. CDR3 size: 17 residues.

The V and J genes are TRBV5-4 and TRBJ1-6; D call uncertain. The CDR3 sequence is 15 residues long. Germline CDR1 SGHNT, CDR2 YYREEE (reference sequence). V was pared by 4 bases and J by 7 bases, with 15 bases between. CDR3 nucleotides: TGTGCCAGCAGCGTCAACCGGGGAGTAAATTCACCCCTCCACTTT. Its protein is CASSVNRGVNSPLHF.

This clone was recorded only once. The genes are TRBV10-2 and TRBJ2-3; 9 positions match TRBD2. With 4 bases clipped from V and 4 bases from J, the junction kept 6 bases outside the gene matches. This CDR3 region has 15 residues. CDR1 and CDR2 (germline): WSHSY, SAAADI. CDR3 region: CASSVLRGGPDTQYF. DNA for the CDR3: TGCGCCAGCAGTGTTTTGCGGGGGGGCCCAGATACGCAGTATTTT.

The J gene is TRBJ2-7, the V gene TRBV3-1 (or the pseudogene TRBV3-2); D is unclear. The CDR3 runs to 14 residues. Germline V lookup: CDR1 LGHDT, CDR2 YNNKEL (reference sequence). Trimming took off 4 bases at V and 0 bases at J, with 10 bases between the two ends. The CDR3 region is CASSRHHGSYEQYF. For the CDR3, the DNA is TGTGCCAGCAGCCGCCACCACGGCTCCTACGAGCAGTACTTC.

The chain is built from TRBV7-8 and TRBJ2-7; 12 bases fit TRBD2. V trimming: 1 base; J trimming: 4 bases; junction bases outside the gene matches: 2. Per the germline V gene, CDR1 is SGHVS and CDR2 is FQNEAQ. The CDR3 has 15 amino acids. CDR3 nucleotides: TGTGCCAGCAGCTTAGAAACTAGCGGGGGGTACGAGCAGTACTTC. Its protein product is CASSLETSGGYEQYF.

CDR3 region: CASSEHTDTQYF. In DNA form, the CDR3 reads TGTGCCAGCTCCGAGCACACAGATACGCAGTATTTT. V gene TRBV18 combines with J gene TRBJ2-3; no clear D. CDR1 is KGHSH and CDR2 is LQKENI in the germline V gene. The CDR3 sequence is 12 residues long. Trimming left V 6 bases short and J 2 bases short, with 6 bases between.

The chain joins TRBV29-1 to TRBJ1-6; 9 bases are shared with TRBD1. The V gene's germline CDR1 is SQVTM and CDR2 ANQGSEA. V lost 6 bases, J lost 10 bases, and 4 bases stayed unmatched. This CDR3 is built from 12 residues. CDR3: CSVRTGDSPLHF. The CDR3 DNA is TGCAGCGTCCGGACAGGGGACTCACCCCTCCACTTT.